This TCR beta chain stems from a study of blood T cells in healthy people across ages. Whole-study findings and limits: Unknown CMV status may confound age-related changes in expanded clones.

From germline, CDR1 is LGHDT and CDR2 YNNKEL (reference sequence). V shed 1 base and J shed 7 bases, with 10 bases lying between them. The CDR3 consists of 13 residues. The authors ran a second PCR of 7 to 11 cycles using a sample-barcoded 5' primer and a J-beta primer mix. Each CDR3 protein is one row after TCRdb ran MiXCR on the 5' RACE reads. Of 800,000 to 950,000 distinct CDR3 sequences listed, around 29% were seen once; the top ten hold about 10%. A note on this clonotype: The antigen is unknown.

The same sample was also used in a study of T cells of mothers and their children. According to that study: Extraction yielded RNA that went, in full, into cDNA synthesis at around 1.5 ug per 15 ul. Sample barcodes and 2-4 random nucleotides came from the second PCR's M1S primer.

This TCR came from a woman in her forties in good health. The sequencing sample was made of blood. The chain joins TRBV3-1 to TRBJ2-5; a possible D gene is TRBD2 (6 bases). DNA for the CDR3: TGTGCCAGCAGCCAAGGGGTCGGGGGGACCCAGTACTTC. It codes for CASSQGVGGTQYF.